This T cell receptor (beta chain) was captured in a study of T cell responses to AZD1222 COVID-19 vaccine (dated by TCRdb to 2020 to 2022). The study in broad terms: AZD1222 recipients whose second dose came at about 4 weeks and those whose second dose came at about 12 weeks were combined into one group, since spike-specific TCR depth and breadth did not differ between the two schedules. Enrollment into the trials was organized by age into subgroups of 18-55, 56-69 and 70-plus years, and those subgroups contained roughly 150, 30 and 60 TCR-sequenced participants, respectively. TCR sequencing was performed for over 230 trial participants, of whom about 200 were given two doses of AZD1222 and around 26 were given two doses of MenACWY control vaccine. Points the paper makes about the study in general: Participants were mostly white British and included more females than males, and it was suggested by the authors that clonal diversity may have been underestimated. CD4 TCRs associated with the vaccine covered the entire spike protein, and the dominant responses were in regions 160-218 and 743-854. After two AZD1222 doses, both the breadth and the depth of spike-specific TCRs were significantly higher than at day 0 and than in MenACWY recipients. The 56-69-year group was small, and its depth increase did not reach significance, likely because of low power. Because no day 14 peak-response samples were available, the repertoires could be characterized only after the peak T cell response. Only five to seven AZD1222 recipients were SARS-CoV-2 seropositive at baseline, limiting conclusions about previously exposed vaccinees. Nearly half of unique spike-specific TCRs reportedly recognized epitopes outside regions mutated in the B.1.351 and B.1.1.7 variants.

The CDR3 regions of human TCRbeta chains were analyzed by immunosequencing. The authors' pipeline ran thus. TCRs in the repertoires were matched against a reference library of SARS-CoV-2-specific TCRs that had been generated with the MIRA antigen-specificity platform. Breadth was defined as the fraction of unique TCRs that were SARS-CoV-2-associated, and depth was defined as the fraction of total T cells that were SARS-CoV-2-associated. Each spike-specific TCR was assigned to its reactive spike region and to a CD4 or CD8 class using the MIRA data. Log10-transformed breadth and depth values were compared by one-way ANOVA with Sidak's multiple comparisons tests. As stored in TCRdb, this immuneACCESS dataset retains in-frame rearrangements with V and J assigned. A fraction of the clones does not appear; measured against another copy, unresolved V genes explain less than half of the discrepancy, and the remainder lacks a known reason. The V and J calls and the clone size are those of that table, but D and trimming were determined from the DNA. This sample gives approximately 130,000 clones in total; roughly 93% of them show up just once. The top ten hold around 3.1% of the sample.

The germline V gene sets CDR1 to SGHDN and CDR2 to FVKESK. The V end loses 5 bases and the J end loses 7 bases, and a stretch of 6 bases separates them. The CDR3 spans 11 residues, from the cysteine through the phenylalanine. The retained sequence is limited to the CDR3, 33 bases, with the frame set at the first base. In regard to this clone: The antigen it recognizes is unknown. The input lacks base qualities; no much larger clone sits a single base away.

Taken with the paper, the label for time point translates to: baseline before first vaccination. Vaccinee samples were obtained from the UK trials COV001 and COV002, which included a single-blind randomized controlled phase 2/3 trial of AZD1222 (ChAdOx1 nCoV-19) in healthy adults. For TCRbeta chain sequencing, PBMC samples were collected from trial participants at day 0 and at day 28 after the second dose. The specimen was peripheral blood, collected on day 0 of AZD1222 vaccination. This sequence was found in an adult in good health. The chain employs TRBV14 and TRBJ2-1, with the D gene not confidently named. The CDR3: CASSAWNEQFF. The nucleotide sequence is given as TGTGCCAGCAGCGCATGGAATGAGCAGTTCTTC.